The 13 T cell receptor beta chains presented below share a single source sample, sequenced in a study of T-cell reconstitution after alpha-beta-depleted transplantation in children. The library targeted TCRbeta and was prepared with unique molecular identifiers. TCRdb independently ran MiXCR on the PCR reads; one entry per CDR3 protein. This table has 200,000 to 250,000 distinct CDR3 sequences, about 25% appearing once. This material consisted of PBMCs, taken before TCRalphabeta/CD19-depleted stem cell transplant. These receptors were taken from a girl between 2 and 10 years old with Fanconi anemia, due to receive a stem cell transplant.

In this sample, this clonotype turned up many times. V usage is TRBV20-1 and J usage is TRBJ2-3; D might be TRBD1 (6 bases). CDR3 size: 13 residues. V was trimmed by 3 bases and J by 2 bases, leaving 9 bases between them. Germline V lookup: CDR1 DFQATT, CDR2 SNEGSKA (reference sequence). The CDR3 reads CSASGGHTDTQYF. In DNA, the CDR3 is TGCAGTGCTAGTGGGGGACACACAGATACGCAGTATTTT.

The chain recombines TRBV20-1 with TRBJ2-2; D unclear. The germline V and J ends were trimmed by 1 base and 1 base, with 4 bases remaining between them. The CDR3 runs to 13 residues. Per the germline V gene, CDR1 is DFQATT and CDR2 is SNEGSKA (reference sequence). CDR3 DNA sequence: TGCAGTGCTAGAGTTCGGAACACCGGGGAGCTGTTTTTT. This codes for CSARVRNTGELFF.

In its sample, this clonotype was seen many times. This chain connects TRBV27 to TRBJ2-1, with TRBD2 identical over 7 bases. V lost 4 bases to trimming and J lost 4 bases; unmatched junction nucleotides: 7. CDR3 length: 15 amino acids. Germline CDR1 MNHEY, CDR2 SMNVEV (reference sequence). Here the CDR3 DNA reads TGTGCCAGCAGTTCGCGCCCGGGGGGTTACAATGAGCAGTTCTTC. Translation gives CASSSRPGGYNEQFF.

This chain joins TRBV28 and TRBJ2-5; D unclear. Trimming removed 5 bases from V and 1 base from J, with 8 bases in between. CDR3 length: 13 residues. CDR1 MDHEN and CDR2 SYDVKM come from the germline V gene. CDR3 coding DNA: TGTGCCAGCAGTGGGCCCCTCCAAGAGACCCAGTACTTC. Its translation is CASSGPLQETQYF.

This clonotype was seen many times. The V gene is TRBV12-3 or TRBV12-4, the J gene TRBJ1-2; TRBD1 matches 7 bases. J lost 1 base, V lost 4 bases, and 6 bases had no gene match. The CDR3 spans 15 residues. The CDR3 loop reads CASSSTGHFNYGYTF. Written as DNA, the CDR3 is TGTGCCAGCAGTTCGACAGGGCACTTTAACTATGGCTACACCTTC.

J is TRBJ2-3 and V is TRBV3-1; D may match TRBD1 or TRBD2 (5 bases each). The germline V gene has CDR1 LGHDT and CDR2 YNNKEL (reference sequence). V dropped 1 base and J dropped 4 bases, with 6 bases sitting between them. The CDR3 sequence is 13 residues long. The CDR3 region is CASSQVGADTQYF. The DNA for the CDR3 is TGTGCCAGCAGCCAAGTGGGGGCAGATACGCAGTATTTT.

This clonotype has more than one count but fewer than ten. The chain recombines TRBV20-1 with TRBJ2-2; the match to TRBD2 covers 10 bases. From germline, CDR1 is DFQATT and CDR2 SNEGSKA (reference sequence). Trimming at V came to 3 bases and at J to 0 bases, leaving 7 bases not matched to a gene. CDR3 length: 17 amino acids. Written as DNA, the CDR3 is TGCAGTGCTAGTAAGCTAGCGGGGGTCTCGAACACCGGGGAGCTGTTTTTT. It specifies CSASKLAGVSNTGELFF.

This clonotype was seen ten or more times. The V and J genes are TRBV12-3 or TRBV12-4 and TRBJ2-1; TRBD1 matches at 8 bases. The CDR3 extends over 13 amino acids. Trimming at V came to 7 bases and at J to 2 bases, leaving 1 base not matched to a gene. CDR3 sequence (DNA): TGTGCCAGCAAGACAGGGGCCTACAATGAGCAGTTCTTC. Translation: CASKTGAYNEQFF.

This clonotype was seen a handful of times. This could be a read error, since a much larger clone is one nucleotide away. The chain combines TRBV28 with TRBJ2-7; 11 bases are shared with TRBD2. This CDR3 is built from 14 residues. J was trimmed by 1 base and V by 6 bases; bases with no gene match: 2. The germline gives CDR1 MDHEN, CDR2 SYDVKM. For the CDR3, the DNA is TGTGCCAGCAGCGCTAGCGGGGGGTCCTACGAGCAGTACTTC. It yields the protein CASSASGGSYEQYF.

In this sample, this clonotype turned up a few times. The genes are TRBV7-8 and TRBJ2-3; D is unresolved. Germline V lookup: CDR1 SGHVS, CDR2 FQNEAQ. CDR3 length equals 13 residues. V dropped 2 bases and J dropped 4 bases, with 7 bases sitting between them. DNA for the CDR3: TGTGCCAGCAGCTTAATATCAGCAGATACGCAGTATTTT. This sequence encodes CASSLISADTQYF. The whole variable domain, filled in from reference TRBV7-8 and TRBJ2-3, reads GAGVSQSPRYKVAKRGQDVALRCDPISGHVSLFWYQQALGQGPEFLTYFQNEAQLDKSGLPSDRFFAERPEGSVSTLKIQRTQQEDSAVYLCASSLISADTQYFGPGTRLTVL.

The rearrangement links TRBV20-1 to TRBJ2-7; 8 bases are a match to TRBD2. CDR1 is DFQATT, CDR2 SNEGSKA, per germline (reference sequence). There are 14 residues in the CDR3. The V gene end was trimmed by 5 bases and the J gene end by 2 bases; junction bases not matched to a gene: 8. The CDR3 DNA follows: TGCAGTGCTCCCCCGGGAGGGCCGGCCTACGAGCAGTACTTC. This translates into CSAPPGGPAYEQYF.

This clonotype was observed many times. V and J are TRBV5-6 and TRBJ2-4; 10 bases are a match to TRBD1. V shed 1 base, J shed 1 base, and the junction held 5 bases outside the gene matches. Germline values: CDR1 SGHDT, CDR2 YYEEEE. The CDR3 loop spans 17 amino acids. In nucleotides, the CDR3 is TGTGCCAGCAGCTTGTGGGGGACAGGGGTGGCCAAAAACATTCAGTACTTC. Its protein product is CASSLWGTGVAKNIQYF.

V gene TRBV18 combines with J gene TRBJ2-3, with 7 nucleotides matching TRBD1. Germline CDR1 reads KGHSH; CDR2 reads LQKENI. J lost 4 bases, V lost 1 base, and 8 bases had no gene match. The CDR3 is 16 residues long. The CDR3 region has the DNA TGTGCCAGCTCACCACGAAGGGGGCAGGAGGCAGATACGCAGTATTTT. This encodes CASSPRRGQEADTQYF.